These T cell receptor beta chains were read from a single sample in a study of human T cells and chemical hapten exposure. TCRdb used MiXCR to reprocess the reads, holding one entry per CDR3 protein. The sample yields about 120,000 distinct CDR3 sequences, 8.5% to 9% seen once. What was sequenced was whole blood. The receptors here all came from a human donor in good health. Some clones in this sample may be carry-over from other donors' samples. Both conserved end residues are part of each CDR3. The D gene is left open where the match is weak. The size entry is marked missing in some rows and otherwise reads once, few, many or a size class.

J gene	D gene	clone size	V gene	CDR3 protein	CDR3 DNA
TRBJ1-2	TRBD1	-	TRBV7-2	CASSLLVRDRGRSGYGYTF	TGTGCCAGCAGCTTATTGGTCCGCGACAGGGGAAGATCGGGCTATGGCTACACCTTC
TRBJ2-7	-	few	TRBV20-1	CSAHSRGLEQYF	TGCAGTGCTCATAGCCGGGGGCTTGAGCAGTACTTC
TRBJ2-4	-	-	TRBV5-6	CASSMELDPRGNKAIQYF	TGTGCCAGCAGTATGGAGTTGGATCCAAGGGGGAACAAGGCCATTCAGTACTTC
TRBJ1-2	-	many	TRBV11-2	CASSLNNYGYTF	TGTGCCAGCAGCTTAAATAACTATGGCTACACCTTC
TRBJ2-2	-	-	TRBV13	CASSSPGPRNTGELFF	TGTGCCAGCAGCTCGCCGGGACCTAGAAACACCGGGGAGCTGTTTTTT
TRBJ1-2	-	few	TRBV7-9	CASSSLLLVDGYTF	TGTGCCAGCAGCTCCCTGCTTCTGGTTGATGGCTACACCTTC
TRBJ2-4	TRBD1	few	TRBV3-1	CASSQDRGTGCYF	TGTGCCAGCAGCCAAGATCGGGGGACAGGCTGCTACTTC
TRBJ2-7	TRBD2	few	TRBV20-1	CSARGPLAGSYEQYF	TGCAGTGCTAGAGGGCCCCTAGCGGGGAGCTACGAGCAGTACTTC
TRBJ2-5	-	few	TRBV5-5	CASSLPRAGYQETQYF	TGTGCCAGCAGCTTGCCGCGTGCAGGATACCAAGAGACCCAGTACTTC
TRBJ2-5	TRBD2	few	TRBV4-1	CASSQDSGEGETQYF	TGCGCCAGCAGCCAAGATTCGGGGGAGGGAGAGACCCAGTACTTC
TRBJ2-3	TRBD2	-	TRBV20-1	CSVTGALAGTDTQYF	TGCAGTGTCACGGGGGCCCTAGCGGGGACAGATACGCAGTATTTT
TRBJ2-6	-	-	TRBV6-6	CASSCDAGANVLTF	TGTGCCAGCAGTTGCGACGCGGGGGCCAACGTCCTGACTTTC
TRBJ1-1	-	many	TRBV6-5	CASSPIPTGATEAFF	TGTGCCAGCAGCCCTATCCCAACCGGCGCGACTGAAGCTTTCTTT
TRBJ2-3	-	many	TRBV12-3/TRBV12-4	CASSPPGLYSTDTQYF	TGTGCCAGCAGCCCCCCCGGACTCTATAGCACAGATACGCAGTATTTT
TRBJ1-6	TRBD1	many	TRBV6-2/TRBV6-3	CASSTKRDSYNSPLHF	TGTGCCAGCAGTACGAAACGGGACAGCTATAATTCACCCCTCCACTTT